This passage covers 19 T cell receptor beta chains from one sample sequenced in a study of T cells in Graves' hyperthyroidism and ophthalmopathy. The CDR3 regions of TCR beta were amplified from RNA transcripts. An initial round of RT-PCR targeting the TCR CDR3 relied on the HTBI primer set. TCRdb passed the multiplex PCR reads through MiXCR, listing each CDR3 protein once. The table shows approximately 520,000 distinct CDR3 sequences, with roughly 20% occurring only once. Sequenced input: blood. These receptors were obtained from a man between 18 and 35 years old with Graves' hyperthyroidism.

This clonotype was observed a handful of times. This sequence joins TRBV30 and TRBJ2-2, with 7 bases lining up with TRBD1. The CDR3 runs to 14 residues. The germline V gene encodes CDR1 GTSNPN and CDR2 SVGIG (reference sequence). Trimming took 5 bases from V and 1 from J; bases not matched to a gene: 4. This chain's CDR3 is CAWLGQLNTGELFF. The CDR3 DNA is TGTGCCTGGCTGGGACAGCTGAACACCGGGGAGCTGTTTTTT.

In its sample, this clonotype was seen many times. The chain carries TRBV29-1 and TRBJ2-7, with D tentatively TRBD2 (5 bases). Trimming cost V 3 bases and J 0 bases, with 12 bases left between them. The CDR3 contains 14 residues. The V gene's germline CDR1 is SQVTM and CDR2 ANQGSEA. CDR3 in amino acids: CSVEGVQSSYEQYF. The CDR3 DNA is TGCAGCGTTGAGGGAGTACAGAGCTCCTACGAGCAGTACTTC.

At least ten counts were recorded for this clonotype. The chain recombines TRBV6-1 with TRBJ1-2; possibly TRBD1 for D (6 bases). Germline CDR1 is MNHNS and CDR2 is SASEGT. The CDR3 consists of 15 residues. V gave up 5 bases and J gave up 2 bases, with 15 bases separating them. CDR3 amino acids: CASSQKMTGNYGYTF. In DNA form, the CDR3 reads TGTGCCAGCAGTCAAAAGATGACAGGAAACTATGGCTACACCTTC.

The chain uses TRBV28 and TRBJ1-1; D is unresolved. The germline V gene has CDR1 MDHEN and CDR2 SYDVKM. Trimming removed 5 bases from V and 1 base from J, with 8 bases in between. The CDR3 covers 13 residues. In DNA form, the CDR3 reads TGTGCCAGCAGTGTCAGGTCGAACACTGAAGCTTTCTTT. Its protein is CASSVRSNTEAFF.

This clonotype was counted ten times or more. This rearrangement joins TRBV6-1 to TRBJ2-7; the D call may be TRBD1 or TRBD2 (5 bases each). The V end lost 11 bases, the J end lost 1 base, and 15 bases lay between the germline ends. The CDR3 consists of 13 residues. The V gene's germline CDR1 is MNHNS and CDR2 SASEGT. CDR3: CAVRDGASYEQYF. CDR3 bases: TGTGCCGTCCGGGACGGAGCTTCCTACGAGCAGTACTTC.

V gene TRBV4-2 combines with J gene TRBJ2-7; no clear D gene. Germline V gene lookup returns CDR1 LGHNA and CDR2 YNFKEQ. The CDR3 consists of 14 residues. V lost 3 bases and J lost 3, with 12 bases in between. The CDR3 DNA reads TGTGCCAGCAGCCAGGAGCGAACCTTCTACGAGCAGTACTTC. This translates into CASSQERTFYEQYF.

This clonotype was picked up many times. The chain is built from TRBV12-3 or TRBV12-4 and TRBJ1-2; D perhaps matches TRBD1 (6 bases). Trimming pared 5 bases from V and 8 bases from J, leaving 18 bases between. The CDR3 extends over 14 amino acids. CDR3 nucleotides: TGTGCCAGCAGTCCCCGGAGAGGAGGGGGAGGCTACACCTTC. Protein sequence: CASSPRRGGGGYTF.

CDR3 nucleotide sequence: TGTGCCAGCAGCTTAGCTTTTCGGAGTCTCTCGGGGGAGCAGTACTTC. Amino acid sequence: CASSLAFRSLSGEQYF. The chain links TRBV7-2 to TRBJ2-7; possible D gene TRBD2, 5 bases. Germline V gene lookup returns CDR1 SGHTA and CDR2 FQGNSA. This CDR3 spans 16 amino acids. Trimming cost V 0 bases and J 7 bases, with 19 bases left between them.

Points on this clonotype: This may be a read error: a much more frequent sequence differs by one nucleotide. The V and J genes are TRBV6-1 and TRBJ2-7; 11 bases are a match to TRBD2. This CDR3 contains 16 residues. Germline V gene sequence: CDR1 MNHNS, CDR2 SASEGT. CDR3 in DNA: TGTGCCAGCAGCCGCGTTAGCGGGGGGGCCAGGTACGAGCAGTGCTTC. Translated: CASSRVSGGARYEQCF.

This clonotype was picked up many times. The chain couples TRBV20-1 to TRBJ2-2, with unresolved D. The CDR3 is made up of 12 amino acids. V lost 7 bases and J 3 bases, leaving 9 bases between the germline ends. Per the germline V gene, CDR1 is DFQATT and CDR2 is SNEGSKA (reference sequence). DNA of the CDR3: TGCAGTGTCAAGCGATACACCGGGGAGCTGTTTTTT. Translating gives CSVKRYTGELFF.

This clonotype appeared many times. The chain employs TRBV28 and TRBJ2-2; no firm D call. Per the germline V gene, CDR1 is MDHEN and CDR2 is SYDVKM. The germline V and J ends were trimmed by 6 bases and 5 bases, with 4 bases remaining between them. This CDR3 region has 11 residues. CDR3 sequence: CASSRTGELFF. DNA for the CDR3: TGTGCCAGCAGCCGTACCGGGGAGCTGTTTTTT. Drawing the rest from reference TRBV28 and TRBJ2-2, the complete variable domain is DVKVTQSSRYLVKRTGEKVFLECVQDMDHENMFWYRQDPGLGLRLIYFSYDVKMKEKGDIPEGYSVSREKKERFSLILESASTNQTSMYLCASSRTGELFFGEGSRLTVL.

This clonotype came up a few times. This chain connects TRBV12-3 or TRBV12-4 to TRBJ1-2; 7 bases match TRBD1. The V segment lost 3 bases and the J segment 2 bases; nucleotides outside the gene matches: 6. The CDR3 consists of 15 residues. CDR3 protein: CASSFFNRGNYGYTF. The CDR3 DNA reads TGTGCCAGCAGTTTCTTTAACAGGGGAAACTATGGCTACACCTTC.

This clonotype was detected ten times or more. The chain recombines TRBV20-1 with TRBJ1-5; no firm D call. CDR3 size: 15 residues. CDR1 is DFQATT and CDR2 is SNEGSKA in the germline V gene (reference sequence). The V gene lost 0 bases and the J gene lost 7 bases, with 16 bases spanning the gap. This CDR3 reads CSARDTGTPGQPQHF. CDR3 nucleotides: TGCAGTGCTAGAGATACGGGCACCCCGGGACAGCCCCAGCATTTT.

This clonotype came up many times. This chain joins TRBV6-2 or TRBV6-3 and TRBJ1-5; perhaps TRBD1 as D (6 bases). CDR3 length: 15 residues. CDR1 and CDR2 from the germline V gene are MNHEY and SVGEGT. Trimming took 2 bases from V and 2 from J, leaving 10 bases between them. The CDR3 region is CASSYGGPGNQPQHF. Here the CDR3 DNA reads TGTGCCAGCAGTTACGGGGGGCCGGGCAATCAGCCCCAGCATTTT.

This clonotype was recorded at least ten times. The rearrangement links TRBV6-1 to TRBJ1-2; D is uncertain. The CDR3 totals 12 residues. V was cut by 6 bases and J by 6 bases, with 11 bases left in between. CDR1 and CDR2 from the germline V gene are MNHNS and SASEGT. The CDR3 region has the DNA TGTGCCAGCAGGCCTTTAGGGAATGGCTACACCTTC. It encodes CASRPLGNGYTF.

In this sample, this clonotype turned up many times. The CDR3 nucleotides read TGTGCCAGCAGTTTAGTCTTGAGGGAGACCCAGTACTTC. Protein sequence: CASSLVLRETQYF. This chain joins TRBV12-3 or TRBV12-4 and TRBJ2-5; D gene uncertain. The CDR3 contains 13 residues. V was clipped by 1 base and J by 5 bases, with 8 bases between them.

This clonotype was detected once. A much larger clone differs by one base, so this may be a read error. This rearrangement joins TRBV30 to TRBJ1-1; D remains ambiguous. Per the germline V gene, CDR1 is GTSNPN and CDR2 is SVGIG (reference sequence). This CDR3 contains 13 residues. The CDR3 region is CACFFAENTEACF. CDR3 bases: TGTGCCTGTTTTTTCGCGGAGAACACTGAAGCTTGCTTT.

There are many counts of this clonotype. J is TRBJ1-5 and V is TRBV5-5; D remains unclear. V was cut by 2 bases and J by 3 bases, with 12 bases left in between. This CDR3 is 15 amino acids long. Germline assignment: CDR1 SGHKS and CDR2 YYEKEE (reference sequence). The DNA for the CDR3 is TGTGCCAGCAGCTTCGATTGGCCTAACAATCAGCCCCAGCATTTT. It is translated as CASSFDWPNNQPQHF. Together with reference TRBV5-5 and TRBJ1-5, the CDR3 gives the full variable domain: DAGVTQSPTHLIKTRGQQVTLRCSPISGHKSVSWYQQVLGQGPQFIFQYYEKEERGRGNFPDRFSARQFPNYSSELNVNALLLGDSALYLCASSFDWPNNQPQHFGDGTRLSIL.

This chain's CDR3 is CASSYSLGLNYGYTF. The CDR3 region has the DNA TGTGCCAGCAGTTACTCTTTGGGTCTCAACTATGGCTACACCTTC. V usage is TRBV6-2 or TRBV6-3 and J usage is TRBJ1-2; D is unresolved. CDR3 length: 15 residues. Trimming stripped 0 bases from V and 2 bases from J, with 10 bases between. CDR1 and CDR2 (germline): MNHEY, SVGEGT.